The clone carrying this T cell receptor beta chain was counted at least ten times. No antigen is known for it. These data come from a study of T cells after yellow fever vaccination. Study context: For low cell numbers, libraries were made with SMART-Seq v4 Ultra Low Input. Findings and limits, study-wide: Abundant clonotypes from the bulk population could contaminate FACS-sorted repertoires.

TCRdb redid the calling of the 5' RACE reads with MiXCR, one entry per CDR3 protein. This sample has fewer than 150,000 distinct CDR3 sequences, with 5.5% to 8% found just once. V lost 2 bases, J lost 2 bases, and 6 bases stayed unmatched. This CDR3 has 16 residues. Germline-derived CDR1 and CDR2 are SGHAT and FQNNGV. The sample here was CD4+ T cells sorted from PBMCs, taken about 49 days after the first yellow fever vaccination. V and J are TRBV11-2 and TRBJ2-5; 9 bases align to TRBD2. The clonotype was recovered from a man aged 18 to 35 who received the YFV17D yellow fever vaccine. The CDR3 here is CASSLRSGGLQETQYF. CDR3 nucleotides: TGTGCCAGCAGCTTACGGAGCGGGGGGTTACAAGAGACCCAGTACTTC. The full variable domain, rest sourced from reference TRBV11-2 and TRBJ2-5, is EAGVAQSPRYKIIEKRQSVAFWCNPISGHATLYWYQQILGQGPKLLIQFQNNGVVDDSQLPKDRFSAERLKGVDSTLKIQPAKLEDSAVYLCASSLRSGGLQETQYFGPGTRLLVL.